The clone carrying this T cell receptor beta chain was seen more than once but under ten times. Germline V gene lookup returns CDR1 LNHDA and CDR2 SQIVND (reference sequence). J gave up 2 bases and V 1 base, and 3 bases lay outside the gene matches. CDR3 length: 15 residues. These data come from a study of blood T cell repertoires in COVID-19. The data were produced by immunoSEQ multiplex PCR, yet TCRdb's version contains in-frame clones alone and is incomplete. In the table there are 95,000 to 150,000 clones, roughly 90% of which are singletons. This sequence originates from a woman in her sixties with COVID-19, enrolled during active disease. The V gene is TRBV19, the J gene TRBJ2-5; 8 positions match TRBD2. Material: peripheral blood. The CDR3, as DNA: TGTGCCAGTAGTATAGGGCCTAGCGGGCAAGAGACCCAGTACTTC. Translating gives CASSIGPSGQETQYF. The whole variable domain, filled in from reference TRBV19 and TRBJ2-5, reads DGGITQSPKYLFRKEGQNVTLSCEQNLNHDAMYWYRQDPGQGLRLIYYSQIVNDFQKGDIAEGYSVSREKKESFPLTVTSAQKNPTAFYLCASSIGPSGQETQYFGPGTRLLVL.